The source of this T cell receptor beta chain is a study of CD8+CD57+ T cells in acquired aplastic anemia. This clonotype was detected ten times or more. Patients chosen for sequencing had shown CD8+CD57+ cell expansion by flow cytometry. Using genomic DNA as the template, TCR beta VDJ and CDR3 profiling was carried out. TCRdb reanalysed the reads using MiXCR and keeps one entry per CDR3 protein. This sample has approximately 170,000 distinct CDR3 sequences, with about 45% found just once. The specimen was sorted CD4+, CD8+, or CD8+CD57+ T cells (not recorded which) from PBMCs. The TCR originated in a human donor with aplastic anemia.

CDR3 sequence (DNA): TGTGCCACCAGTGCTCCAGGGGGTGGAAACATTCAGTACTTC. Encoded protein: CATSAPGGGNIQYF. V gene TRBV24-1 combines with J gene TRBJ2-4; 7 bases are shared with TRBD1. Losses at the gene ends were 5 bases for V and 6 bases for J; bases not matched to a gene: 6. Germline CDR1 is KGHDR and CDR2 is SFDVKD. CDR3 length: 14 residues.